This T cell receptor beta chain derives from a study of cytomegalovirus exposure and HLA in healthy donors. The junction had 13 bases not matched to a gene; V was cut back by 3 bases and J by 7 bases. CDR3 size: 16 residues. Per the germline V gene, CDR1 is SQVTM and CDR2 is ANQGSEA. TCRdb's copy holds only in-frame clones and misses some; the assay was immunoSEQ multiplex PCR. The profile covers 120,000 to 150,000 clones, with 87% appearing a single time and roughly 4.5% taken by the ten largest. This clone was observed a single time. This sequence joins TRBV29-1 and TRBJ1-2, with TRBD1 identical over 11 bases. The receptor was derived from a man aged 18-30 years in good health and CMV-seropositive. What was sequenced was PBMCs. CDR3 coding DNA: TGCAGCGTTGAGGCGATCGGGGGACAGGGGGTATCTGGCTACACCTTC. Amino acid sequence: CSVEAIGGQGVSGYTF.